The clone carrying this T cell receptor beta chain has only a few counts. Its antigen is currently unknown. These data come from a study of tumor-infiltrating lymphocytes in localized non-small cell lung cancer. Study summary: Tumor tissue and non-adjacent uninvolved lung came from each patient. Points from the study as a whole: Different pieces of the same tissue went to different assays, confounding technical variation with intratumor heterogeneity. IM1 and IM2 tumors showed no difference in T-cell fraction.

The repertoire was sequenced with immunoSEQ multiplex PCR; TCRdb's copy has only in-frame clones and lacks some. The table records approximately 10,000 clones, 75% of them present only once. Germline CDR1 reads SEHNR; CDR2 reads FQNEAQ (reference sequence). There are 14 residues in the CDR3. Trimming pared 5 bases from V and 5 bases from J, leaving 15 bases between. The clonotype was recovered from a human donor with non-small cell lung cancer. The V call is TRBV7-9, the J call TRBJ1-1; D is possibly TRBD1 (5 bases). The sequencing sample was made of uninvolved lung tissue not adjacent to the tumor. The CDR3 sequence: CASSGTGKGTEAFF. In nucleotides, the CDR3 is TGTGCCAGCAGCGGGACGGGGAAGGGAACTGAAGCTTTCTTT.